This T cell receptor beta chain was found in a study of CD8+CD57+ T cells in acquired aplastic anemia. Looking at the study overall: Sorting CD4+ and CD8+ cells gave DNA averaging approximately 3 ug. Points from the study as a whole: Significant differences in CD8+ Simpson's diversity were not observed between patients and controls. Between patients and controls, roughly 29 CD8+ CDR3 sequences were found in common.

Both TCR beta VDJ combination and CDR3 sequence profiling were carried out. Genomic DNA was the template for this profiling. From the reads, TCRdb called clonotypes with MiXCR, one entry per CDR3 protein. The sample holds 250,000 to 300,000 distinct CDR3 sequences, 55% to 65% seen once. This clonotype was counted at least ten times. Its antigen is still unknown. Germline V gene lookup returns CDR1 SGHDN and CDR2 FVKESK. The length of the CDR3 is 14 residues. V was trimmed by 5 bases and J by 2 bases, leaving 12 bases between them. V gene TRBV14 combines with J gene TRBJ1-2, with D perhaps matching TRBD1 (6 bases). The receptor was derived from a human donor with severe aplastic anemia or a healthy control (not recorded which). Sequencing was done on a sample of sorted CD4+, CD8+, or CD8+CD57+ T cells (not recorded which) from PBMCs. Written as DNA, the CDR3 is TGTGCCAGCAGCAGGGGCAGGGGCAACTATGGCTACACCTTC. This sequence encodes CASSRGRGNYGYTF.